This record covers a single T cell receptor (beta chain). The antigen is not known. The assay was immunoSEQ multiplex PCR, and TCRdb's table has in-frame clones only and misses some. The data show about 14,000 clones, less than 90% seen once. The data were taken from a study of immune evolution from preneoplasia to lung adenocarcinoma. Overall study findings and caveats: Normal lung had the highest top T cell clone frequencies.

The V end was cut by 5 bases, the J end by 4 bases, with 14 bases between. The CDR3 loop spans 15 amino acids. The germline V gene encodes CDR1 MNHEY and CDR2 SMNVEV (reference sequence). The sequenced sample consisted of FFPE lung adenocarcinoma in situ tissue. V usage is TRBV27 and J usage is TRBJ2-2; D remains ambiguous. This TCR derives from a donor at least 70 years old with lung adenocarcinoma. This CDR3 is CASSQNIGGTGELFF. CDR3 coding DNA: TGTGCCAGCAGTCAAAACATTGGCGGCACCGGGGAGCTGTTTTTT.